This T cell receptor beta chain was sequenced during a study of blood T cells in healthy people across ages. The CDR3 extends over 15 amino acids. Trimming removed 7 bases from V and 9 bases from J, with 22 bases in between. A second PCR of about 6 to 11 cycles used a sample-barcoded 5' primer and a J-beta primer mix. A tag from a template-switch adaptor with 12 random nucleotides marked each cDNA molecule. A minimum of 2.5 million CDR3-containing paired-end reads was obtained for each sample. One entry per CDR3 protein, called by TCRdb with MiXCR from the 5' RACE reads. The sample lists roughly 1.5 million distinct CDR3 sequences, about 42% occurring once. In the case of this clonotype: Its specificity is unknown.

Study results and limitations: Getting older went along with TCR beta diversity per million T cells dropping roughly linearly.

V usage is TRBV12-3 or TRBV12-4 and J usage is TRBJ2-1; either TRBD1 or TRBD2 may fit D (6 bases each). The sample consisted of blood. The receptor's source is a woman in her late teens or twenties in good health. CDR3 residues: CASTLWGASESEQFF. CDR3 nucleotides: TGTGCCAGCACCCTTTGGGGGGCTAGCGAGTCTGAGCAGTTCTTC.